One sample yielded the 23 T cell receptor beta chains listed below, sequenced in a study of cytomegalovirus exposure and HLA in healthy donors. Primers included in the PCR were 60 Vbeta and 13 Jbeta primers. Sequencing was performed with immunoSEQ multiplex PCR; in TCRdb, only in-frame clones are kept and a portion is missing. The sample contains about 150,000 clones, about 70% of which appear only once. The sample taken for sequencing was PBMCs. The origin of the receptors is a man aged 18 to 29 in good health and CMV-seronegative.

The chain combines TRBV6-4 with TRBJ1-1; D not certain. Trimming left V 9 bases short and J 4 bases short, with 15 bases between. Germline CDR1 MRHNA, CDR2 SNTAGT. This CDR3 spans 13 amino acids. The DNA for the CDR3 is TGTGCCAGTAGAGAAAGGCGGGGCACTGAAGCTTTCTTT. Protein sequence: CASRERRGTEAFF.

Only a few counts were recorded for this clone. The rearrangement joins TRBV28 to TRBJ2-7, with D maybe TRBD1 (5 bases). Trimming cost V 4 bases and J 2 bases, with 12 bases left between them. Germline CDR1 and CDR2: MDHEN and SYDVKM. CDR3 length equals 14 residues. The CDR3 DNA reads as TGTGCCAGCAGTTCTCAGGGCGAGACCTACGAGCAGTACGTC. Translating it yields CASSSQGETYEQYV.

This clone was seen a few times. This CDR3 is also generated by other DNA sequences in the sample. The chain joins TRBV2 to TRBJ1-5, with 7 bases fitting TRBD1. Germline lookup yields CDR1 SNHLY and CDR2 FYNNEI. The CDR3 extends over 14 amino acids. Trimming cost V 6 bases and J 2 bases; bases outside gene matches: 4. CDR3 region: CASRPGQGNQPQHF. The CDR3 bases are TGTGCCAGCAGACCCGGACAGGGCAATCAGCCCCAGCATTTT.

This sequence joins TRBV29-1 and TRBJ2-6; D not certain. The germline V and J ends were trimmed by 0 bases and 0 bases, with 6 bases remaining between them. Germline CDR1 is SQVTM and CDR2 is ANQGSEA. The CDR3 contains 15 residues. The CDR3 is CSVEDTVSGANVLTF. The DNA of the CDR3 is TGCAGCGTTGAAGATACGGTCTCTGGGGCCAACGTCCTGACTTTC. Full variable domain (remainder filled in from reference TRBV29-1 and TRBJ2-6): SAVISQKPSRDICQRGTSLTIQCQVDSQVTMMFWYRQQPGQSLTLIATANQGSEATYESGFVIDKFPISRPNLTFSTLTVSNMSPEDSSIYLCSVEDTVSGANVLTFGAGSRLTVL.

The CDR3 here is CASSERGIPGTTYGYTF. The CDR3 DNA reads TGTGCCAGCAGTGAGAGGGGGATTCCTGGGACAACTTATGGCTACACCTTC. This sequence joins TRBV6-1 and TRBJ1-2; maybe TRBD1 (6 bases). V lost 3 bases and J 5 bases, leaving 22 bases between the germline ends. This CDR3 spans 17 amino acids. From germline, CDR1 is MNHNS and CDR2 SASEGT.

The V gene is TRBV6-5, the J gene TRBJ1-2, with TRBD1 matching 7 bases. The CDR3 loop spans 16 amino acids. V dropped 2 bases and J dropped 0; count of bases not matched to a gene: 6. Germline V gene lookup returns CDR1 MNHEY and CDR2 SVGAGI. Here the CDR3 DNA reads TGTGCCAGCAGTTACCGAGGCCAGGGGGCTAACTATGGCTACACCTTC. Its translation: CASSYRGQGANYGYTF.

The chain carries TRBV28 and TRBJ1-5; TRBD1 might be the D (5 bases). CDR3 length: 17 amino acids. CDR1 and CDR2 (germline): MDHEN, SYDVKM. V lost 6 bases and J lost 4, with 22 bases in between. The CDR3 loop reads CASRSPGLGGGNQPQHF. The CDR3 bases are TGTGCCAGCAGGTCTCCGGGGCTCGGCGGGGGAAATCAGCCCCAGCATTTT.

The chain uses TRBV6-6 and TRBJ1-3; TRBD1 might be the D (6 bases). In germline, CDR1 is MNHNY, CDR2 SVGAGI (reference sequence). With 2 bases removed from V and 1 base from J, the gap between germline ends came to 9 bases. CDR3 length: 15 residues. The CDR3 coding sequence is TGTGCCAGCAGTTACAGGGGGTGGTCTGGAAACACCATATATTTT. The encoded protein is CASSYRGWSGNTIYF.

The V gene is TRBV19, the J gene TRBJ2-5; the D gene is possibly TRBD2 (6 bases). The CDR3 length is 14 residues. In germline, CDR1 is LNHDA, CDR2 SQIVND (reference sequence). V shed 1 base and J shed 7 bases, with 13 bases lying between them. The CDR3 DNA sequence: TGTGCCAGTAGTATAGCGGCCCCCGGGGGGACCCAGTACTTC. Protein: CASSIAAPGGTQYF.

The chain couples TRBV5-6 to TRBJ1-1; D gene uncertain. This CDR3 has 12 amino acids. The V gene lost 0 bases and the J gene lost 7 bases, with 7 bases spanning the gap. CDR1 SGHDT and CDR2 YYEEEE come from the germline V gene. The CDR3 bases are TGTGCCAGCAGCTTGGGGGCAGTTGAAGCTTTCTTT. Its protein is CASSLGAVEAFF.

The gene calls are TRBV9 and TRBJ1-6; TRBD1 is a possible D gene (6 bases). Deletions cut 0 bases from V and 8 bases from J, with 12 bases between. Germline CDR1 SGDLS, CDR2 YYNGEE. The CDR3 consists of 15 residues. The CDR3 sequence is CASSVGQGRDSPLHF. The CDR3 DNA reads TGTGCCAGCAGCGTAGGGCAGGGGAGAGATTCACCCCTCCACTTT.

The chain uses TRBV9 and TRBJ2-6; D possibly corresponds to TRBD2 (5 bases). CDR3 length: 15 amino acids. The germline CDR1 and CDR2 sequences are SGDLS and YYNGEE. Trimming removed 0 bases at V and 1 base at J, with 5 bases between. CDR3 sequence reads: CASSVGGSGANVLTF. CDR3 DNA sequence: TGTGCCAGCAGCGTAGGAGGGTCTGGGGCCAACGTCCTGACTTTC. The full variable domain, rest sourced from reference TRBV9 and TRBJ2-6, is DSGVTQTPKHLITATGQRVTLRCSPRSGDLSVYWYQQSLDQGLQFLIQYYNGEERAKGNILERFSAQQFPDLHSELNLSSLELGDSALYFCASSVGGSGANVLTFGAGSRLTVL.

The chain uses TRBV7-3 and TRBJ1-1, with D uncertain. The CDR3 spans 13 residues. Germline lookup yields CDR1 SGHTA and CDR2 FQGTGA. V shed 4 bases and J shed 0 bases, with 6 bases lying between them. As DNA, the CDR3 is TGTGCCAGCAGCTCCACGGTGAACACTGAAGCTTTCTTT. Its protein is CASSSTVNTEAFF.

The rearrangement links TRBV5-1 to TRBJ1-1; D possibly corresponds to TRBD1 (6 bases). Germline assignment: CDR1 SGHRS and CDR2 YFSETQ. Deletions cut 4 bases from V and 10 bases from J, with 17 bases between. The CDR3 spans 13 residues. The CDR3 DNA is TGCGCCAGCAGCGAACCTGGGACATATTCAGCTTTCTTT. Encoded protein: CASSEPGTYSAFF.

The chain recombines TRBV5-6 with TRBJ2-7; D is unresolved. This CDR3 comprises 17 residues. The germline V gene has CDR1 SGHDT and CDR2 YYEEEE. Trimming took 2 bases from V and 7 from J, leaving 25 bases between them. The DNA of the CDR3 is TGTGCCAGCAGCTTCCCCCTCAATGAACAGAGCCTCGGTGAGCAGTACTTC. This sequence encodes CASSFPLNEQSLGEQYF.

The J gene is TRBJ1-2, the V gene TRBV7-3, with 8 bases identical to TRBD1. Germline-derived CDR1 and CDR2 are SGHTA and FQGTGA. Germline trimming cut 3 bases from V and 1 base from J; bases unmatched to any gene: 1. The CDR3 has 14 residues. In DNA form, the CDR3 reads TGTGCCAGCAGCTTGACAGGGGTTAACTATGGCTACACCTTC. Translated, it gives CASSLTGVNYGYTF.

The chain combines TRBV28 with TRBJ1-2; 7 bases align to TRBD1. CDR1 MDHEN and CDR2 SYDVKM come from the germline V gene. The CDR3 loop spans 13 amino acids. J was trimmed by 8 bases and V by 4 bases; bases with no gene match: 7. The CDR3 reads CASSSATGTGYTF. CDR3 DNA sequence: TGTGCCAGCAGTTCCGCGACAGGGACCGGCTACACCTTC.

The CDR3, as DNA: TGTGCCAGCAGTCCACTAAGATACAGGGGCCCATCCACAGATACGCAGTATTTT. Residues: CASSPLRYRGPSTDTQYF. The chain joins TRBV28 to TRBJ2-3; 7 nucleotides line up with TRBD1. From germline, CDR1 is MDHEN and CDR2 SYDVKM. The CDR3 is 18 amino acids. V trimming: 5 bases; J trimming: 2 bases; junction bases outside the gene matches: 16.

This rearrangement joins TRBV9 to TRBJ2-2; tentatively, D is TRBD1 (5 bases). The V end was cut by 4 bases, the J end by 3 bases, with 10 bases between. The CDR3 has 14 residues. Germline V CDR1 and CDR2: SGDLS, YYNGEE. CDR3 amino acids: CASSPRADTGELFF. CDR3 in DNA: TGTGCCAGCAGCCCCAGGGCGGACACCGGGGAGCTGTTTTTT. The full variable domain, with the rest looked up from reference TRBV9 and TRBJ2-2, is DSGVTQTPKHLITATGQRVTLRCSPRSGDLSVYWYQQSLDQGLQFLIQYYNGEERAKGNILERFSAQQFPDLHSELNLSSLELGDSALYFCASSPRADTGELFFGEGSRLTVL.

The V gene is TRBV4-1, the J gene TRBJ1-1; 9 nucleotides line up with TRBD1. This CDR3 is built from 16 residues. The germline V gene encodes CDR1 MGHRA and CDR2 YSYEKL. V shed 3 bases and J 8 bases; nucleotides not matched to a gene: 13. The CDR3 DNA reads TGCGCCAGCAGCCAGACCGGGACAGGGTTACTGTCCGAAGCTTTCTTT. Protein product: CASSQTGTGLLSEAFF.

The chain has TRBV7-9 and TRBJ1-2; 8 nucleotides line up with TRBD1. The ends lost 5 bases at V and 6 bases at J; junction bases unmatched: 2. This CDR3 has 12 residues. The V gene's germline CDR1 is SEHNR and CDR2 FQNEAQ (reference sequence). The CDR3 sequence: CASSPTGDGYTF. In nucleotides, the CDR3 is TGTGCCAGCAGCCCGACAGGGGATGGCTACACCTTC.

The V call is TRBV14, the J call TRBJ2-7; TRBD1 aligns across 8 bases. The germline V gene encodes CDR1 SGHDN and CDR2 FVKESK. CDR3 length: 15 residues. V lost 4 bases to trimming and J lost 6 bases; unmatched junction nucleotides: 11. DNA of the CDR3: TGTGCCAGCAGCCTCTTCGACAGGGGCCCCTCCGAGCAGTACTTC. This encodes CASSLFDRGPSEQYF.

The CDR3 protein is CASSVSGGNTIYF. For the CDR3, the DNA is TGTGCCAGCAGCGTAAGCGGGGGAAACACCATATATTTT. The V gene is TRBV9, the J gene TRBJ1-3; D is ambiguous. Looked up from germline, CDR1 is SGDLS and CDR2 is YYNGEE. V was pared by 1 base and J by 4 bases, with 6 bases between. The CDR3 extends over 13 amino acids.